These 15 T cell receptor beta chains share one sample of origin, sequenced in a study of blood T cell repertoires in COVID-19. The table came from immunoSEQ multiplex PCR; TCRdb's copy has only in-frame clones and leaves some out. This sample has around 260,000 clones; over 70% occur once, and the top ten carry roughly 1.6%. The specimen was peripheral blood. The receptors were gathered from a woman between 40 and 55 years old who had recovered from COVID-19.

This clone was counted once. V and J are TRBV5-4 and TRBJ2-4; 8 bases agree with TRBD1. Germline-derived CDR1 and CDR2 are SGHNT and YYREEE (reference sequence). The V gene end was trimmed by 3 bases and the J gene end by 8 bases; junction bases not matched to a gene: 7. The CDR3 is made up of 14 amino acids. CDR3 protein: CASSWGQGAHIQYF. Here the CDR3 DNA reads TGTGCCAGCAGCTGGGGGCAGGGGGCCCACATTCAGTACTTC.

The chain carries TRBV2 and TRBJ1-2, with 7 bases identical to TRBD1. The CDR3 covers 11 residues. V dropped 4 bases and J dropped 8; count of bases not matched to a gene: 1. Per germline, CDR1 SNHLY and CDR2 FYNNEI. CDR3 DNA: TGTGCCAGCAGTGTAGGGGGCGGCTACACCTTC. Translation: CASSVGGGYTF. The full variable domain, with the rest looked up from reference TRBV2 and TRBJ1-2, is EPEVTQTPSHQVTQMGQEVILRCVPISNHLYFYWYRQILGQKVEFLVSFYNNEISEKSEIFDDQFSVERPDGSNFTLKIRSTKLEDSAMYFCASSVGGGYTFGSGTRLTVV.

The genes are TRBV29-1 and TRBJ2-7; tentative D call: TRBD1 (6 bases). The CDR3 runs 11 residues. Germline-derived CDR1 and CDR2 are SQVTM and ANQGSEA. CDR3 nucleotide sequence: TGCACCGACCGTCAGGGGTACGAGCAGTACTTC. This gives the protein CTDRQGYEQYF.

The chain combines TRBV2 with TRBJ1-2, with 7 nucleotides matching TRBD1. The CDR3 totals 12 residues. Germline CDR1 reads SNHLY; CDR2 reads FYNNEI. V gave up 8 bases and J gave up 5 bases; unmatched junction bases: 5. The CDR3 loop reads CASAGQIYGYTF. The CDR3 DNA follows: TGTGCCAGCGCGGGACAGATTTATGGCTACACCTTC.

Written as DNA, the CDR3 is TGTGCCAGCAGCTTAGGGCCGGCGCAGGGGACAGATACGCAGTATTTT. Amino acid sequence: CASSLGPAQGTDTQYF. This chain links TRBV7-2 with TRBJ2-3, with D maybe TRBD1 (6 bases). The CDR3 totals 16 residues. Germline CDR1 and CDR2: SGHTA and FQGNSA. V dropped 1 base and J dropped 3 bases, with 14 bases sitting between them.

This chain connects TRBV2 to TRBJ1-3, with 11 bases identical to TRBD1. After removal of 6 bases from V and 0 bases from J, the junction contained 13 bases not matched to a gene. Germline V gene data show CDR1 as SNHLY and CDR2 as FYNNEI. This CDR3 region has 19 residues. CDR3 bases: TGTGCCAGCAGCCTGAAGATGAGCGGGACAGGGGGCTCTGGAAACACCATATATTTT. This codes for CASSLKMSGTGGSGNTIYF.

V and J are TRBV5-1 and TRBJ1-1, with D perhaps TRBD1 (6 bases). This CDR3 region has 15 residues. Per germline, CDR1 SGHRS and CDR2 YFSETQ. Trimming stripped 3 bases from V and 0 bases from J, with 12 bases between. The CDR3 loop reads CASSSLDRMNTEAFF. The CDR3 bases are TGCGCCAGCAGCTCGCTTGACAGGATGAACACTGAAGCTTTCTTT.

The chain carries TRBV20-1 and TRBJ2-1; tentative D call: TRBD2 (5 bases). The ends were cut back, 3 bases at V and 0 bases at J, with 9 bases in the middle. The CDR3 sequence is 14 residues long. Germline values: CDR1 DFQATT, CDR2 SNEGSKA (reference sequence). This CDR3 reads CSASLGSSYNEQFF. As DNA, the CDR3 is TGCAGTGCTAGTCTGGGGAGCTCCTACAATGAGCAGTTCTTC.

This chain uses TRBV12-3 or TRBV12-4 with TRBJ2-1; unclear D gene. The CDR3 runs to 13 residues. Trimming stripped 7 bases from V and 0 bases from J, with 7 bases between. This chain's CDR3 is CASKESSYNEQFF. CDR3 bases: TGTGCCAGCAAGGAGAGCTCCTACAATGAGCAGTTCTTC.

The chain is built from TRBV4-1 and TRBJ2-7; maybe TRBD1 (6 bases). Trimming left V 4 bases short and J 3 bases short, with 10 bases between. The CDR3 consists of 13 residues. Germline V gives CDR1 MGHRA, CDR2 YSYEKL. The CDR3 region has the DNA TGCGCCAGCAGCCTCCGGACAGACTACGAGCAGTACTTC. Its protein is CASSLRTDYEQYF.

J is TRBJ2-1 and V is TRBV4-1; TRBD2 is a possible D gene (6 bases). The V end was cut by 4 bases, the J end by 8 bases, with 12 bases between. The CDR3 is 13 residues long. The germline V gene encodes CDR1 MGHRA and CDR2 YSYEKL. The CDR3 DNA reads TGCGCCAGCAGCCGAGCAGGAGGGGATGAGCAGTTCTTC. Encoded protein: CASSRAGGDEQFF.

This sequence joins TRBV4-2 and TRBJ1-2; D is perhaps TRBD1 (5 bases). The CDR3 covers 16 residues. Germline V CDR1 and CDR2: LGHNA, YNFKEQ. V shed 0 bases and J shed 5 bases, with 16 bases lying between them. The CDR3 here is CASSQDPTAVRYGYTF. The DNA for the CDR3 is TGTGCCAGCAGCCAAGATCCGACAGCCGTTAGGTATGGCTACACCTTC.

V and J are TRBV7-9 and TRBJ2-5; 9 bases align to TRBD2. The CDR3 is made up of 15 amino acids. The trim removed 5 bases at V and 3 bases at J, leaving 7 bases unmatched. Germline V gives CDR1 SEHNR, CDR2 FQNEAQ (reference sequence). CDR3 loop: CASSAWRGGEETQYF. The CDR3 DNA reads TGTGCCAGCAGCGCCTGGCGGGGGGGCGAAGAGACCCAGTACTTC. Combining the CDR3 with reference TRBV7-9 and TRBJ2-5 gives the whole variable domain DTGVSQNPRHKITKRGQNVTFRCDPISEHNRLYWYRQTLGQGPEFLTYFQNEAQLEKSRLLSDRFSAERPKGSFSTLEIQRTEQGDSAMYLCASSAWRGGEETQYFGPGTRLLVL.

The V gene is TRBV4-1, the J gene TRBJ2-3, with 16 nucleotides matching TRBD2. This CDR3 has 19 residues. Trimming took 4 bases from V and 3 from J; bases not matched to a gene: 10. Per the germline V gene, CDR1 is MGHRA and CDR2 is YSYEKL. The CDR3 bases are TGCGCCAGCAGCCGCCTCCCGGGACTAGCGGGGGGGCAAACAGATACGCAGTATTTT. Protein sequence: CASSRLPGLAGGQTDTQYF.

This clone has more than one count but fewer than ten. The sample holds other DNA sequences that translate to the same CDR3. CDR3 protein: CASSYSGGGYTF. In DNA, the CDR3 is TGTGCCAGCAGTTATTCGGGGGGTGGCTACACCTTC. This chain links TRBV6-5 with TRBJ1-2, with D possibly TRBD1 on 5 matching bases. V lost 3 bases to trimming and J lost 7 bases, with 9 bases between them. The CDR3 totals 12 residues. Germline V gene data show CDR1 as MNHEY and CDR2 as SVGAGI.